The clone carrying this T cell receptor beta chain was counted a single time. Spiking of synthetic TCR analog templates was performed in each PCR. Assay: immunoSEQ multiplex PCR; the TCRdb copy retains only in-frame clones and omits some. The sample lists more than 75,000 clones; about four fifths were seen once. Time point meaning: pretreatment peripheral blood. These data are taken from a study of PD-L1 blockade in urothelial cancer. Study overall: Patients had been given 0 to 3 earlier chemotherapy regimens.

CDR1 KGHSH and CDR2 LQKENI come from the germline V gene. The CDR3 sequence is 15 residues long. V was shortened by 2 bases and J by 5 bases, with 15 bases between the two germline ends. This TCR derives from a man aged 55 to 70 with urothelial cancer. The chain recombines TRBV18 with TRBJ2-5, with D perhaps TRBD2 (6 bases). The sequencing used PBMCs, collected around atezolizumab (anti-PD-L1) treatment. The CDR3 loop is CASSPISPAGETQYF. In nucleotides, the CDR3 is TGTGCCAGCTCACCAATATCCCCGGCGGGGGAGACCCAGTACTTC.